The clone carrying this T cell receptor beta chain was counted ten times or more. The antigen remains undetermined. CDR3 length: 12 residues. The V end lost 3 bases, the J end lost 2 bases, and 5 bases lay between the germline ends. The data were obtained in a study of T-cell memory formation after mild COVID-19. Findings of the study overall: Most CD4+ clones that shrank were in CM and EM, while CD8+ ones turned up in EMRA. Pre-infection memory held some responding clones, suggesting pre-existing cross-reactive T cells responded.

TCRdb re-derived calls from the 5' RACE reads in MiXCR, one entry per CDR3 protein. The data show tens of thousands of distinct CDR3 sequences, less than 7.5% seen once. The chain links TRBV12-3 or TRBV12-4 to TRBJ2-7; D remains ambiguous. This sequence originates from a man aged 18 to 30 who had mild COVID-19 (a few samples of this study predate the infection). Cell type and time point are not known. The specimen was PBMCs or a T cell subset sorted from them (not recorded which). The CDR3 region is CASSLSPYEQYF. The CDR3 nucleotides are TGTGCCAGCAGTTTGTCTCCCTACGAGCAGTACTTC.